These T cell receptor beta chains were read from a single sample in a study of cytomegalovirus exposure and HLA in healthy donors. The protocol was immunoSEQ multiplex PCR, while the TCRdb copy is restricted to in-frame clones and leaves out a portion. The table records around 170,000 clones, roughly 85% of them present only once. Sequencing was performed on PBMCs. The receptors were sampled from a woman in her thirties or forties in good health and CMV-seronegative. Each CDR3 is given with its conserved first and last residue. The order of the fields is J gene, V gene, D gene, clone size, CDR3 protein, CDR3 DNA. A D gene is named only where the DNA matches it firmly. A clone size is listed for some rows: how often the clone was seen (once, few, many), or a class if it is expanded.

>TRBJ1-2|TRBV4-2|-|-
CASSQAGSGGYGYTF
TGTGCCAGCAGCCAAGCCGGGTCAGGAGGCTATGGCTACACCTTC
>TRBJ2-5|TRBV29-1|-|-
CSVAPRQTQETQYF
TGCAGCGTTGCGCCGCGGCAGACCCAAGAGACCCAGTACTTC
>TRBJ2-7|TRBV5-6|TRBD1|-
CASSFLTGLDEQYF
TGTGCCAGCAGCTTCTTGACAGGGCTCGACGAGCAGTACTTC
>TRBJ2-7|TRBV28|TRBD1|few
CASSYTGTGPHEQYF
TGTGCCAGCAGTTATACCGGGACAGGGCCCCACGAGCAGTACTTC
>TRBJ1-2|TRBV11-2|-|-
CASSQTANYGYTF
TGTGCCAGCAGCCAAACGGCTAACTATGGCTACACCTTC
>TRBJ2-6|TRBV5-5|TRBD1|few
CASRLLTGAAGANVLTF
TGTGCCAGCAGGTTACTTACAGGGGCGGCTGGGGCCAACGTCCTGACTTTC
>TRBJ1-2|TRBV11-3|-|-
CASSPGGGLGSYGYTF
TGTGCCAGCAGCCCGGGGGGGGGACTAGGAAGCTATGGCTACACCTTC
>TRBJ1-1|TRBV19|-|-
CATTGGIGTEAFF
TGTGCCACCACGGGAGGGATCGGCACTGAAGCTTTCTTT
>TRBJ1-3|TRBV5-6|TRBD1|-
CASSLPTGSGNTIYF
TGTGCCAGCAGCCTTCCGACAGGGTCTGGAAACACCATATATTTT
>TRBJ1-5|TRBV13|-|-
CASSHQTTSPDQPQHF
TGTGCCAGCAGCCATCAGACAACGAGTCCTGATCAGCCCCAGCATTTT
>TRBJ1-2|TRBV5-6|TRBD1|-
CASSSLGTGSNYGYTF
TGTGCCAGCAGCTCACTCGGGACAGGATCTAACTATGGCTACACCTTC
>TRBJ2-7|TRBV15|-|-
CATSRGGEGRDYEQYF
TGTGCCACCAGCAGAGGGGGGGAAGGTAGGGACTACGAGCAGTACTTC
>TRBJ2-5|TRBV7-3|TRBD1|few
CASGDRGQTQYF
TGTGCCAGCGGGGACAGGGGACAGACCCAGTACTTC
>TRBJ1-4|TRBV9|TRBD1|-
CASGGTGPNEKLFF
TGTGCCAGCGGGGGGACAGGCCCTAATGAAAAACTGTTTTTT
>TRBJ1-2|TRBV19|-|-
CASSPQGNYGYTF
TGTGCCAGTAGTCCCCAGGGGAACTATGGCTACACCTTC
>TRBJ1-1|TRBV5-4|TRBD1|-
CASSSRQGNEAFF
TGTGCCAGCAGCTCTAGACAGGGGAATGAAGCTTTCTTT
>TRBJ1-1|TRBV7-9|-|-
CASSSYSGLNTEAFF
TGTGCCAGCAGCTCCTACAGCGGATTGAACACTGAAGCTTTCTTT
>TRBJ2-7|TRBV27|TRBD1|-
CASSLFGTGVSYEQYF
TGTGCCAGCAGTTTATTCGGGACAGGAGTTTCCTACGAGCAGTACTTC
>TRBJ2-2|TRBV6-5|-|-
CASTGLTGELFF
TGTGCCAGCACAGGTCTCACCGGGGAGCTGTTTTTT
>TRBJ2-7|TRBV27|-|-
CASSHYPHRARPNSYEQYF
TGTGCCAGCAGCCATTACCCCCACAGGGCCCGACCAAACTCCTACGAGCAGTACTTC